Below are 20 T cell receptor beta chains sequenced from a single sample in a study of blood T cells in healthy people across ages. A sample-barcoded 5' primer and a J-beta primer mix were used in a second PCR of roughly 7 to 12 cycles. TCRdb re-called the 5' RACE reads through MiXCR, storing one row per CDR3 protein. Of fewer than 1.5 million distinct CDR3 sequences in the sample, approximately 40% were seen once. The specimen sequenced was blood. The receptors here all came from a woman under 30 in good health.

This clonotype was picked up a small number of times. The chain joins TRBV6-5 to TRBJ2-1; no definite D call. This CDR3 region has 16 residues. Deletions cut 0 bases from V and 1 base from J, with 10 bases between. From germline, CDR1 is MNHEY and CDR2 SVGAGI. CDR3: CASSYSAELSYNEQFF. The CDR3 coding sequence is TGTGCCAGCAGTTACTCGGCAGAATTATCCTACAATGAGCAGTTCTTC.

The chain recombines TRBV20-1 with TRBJ1-1; TRBD1 matches at 8 bases. Germline CDR1 reads DFQATT; CDR2 reads SNEGSKA (reference sequence). V shed 3 bases, J shed 10 bases, and the junction held 7 bases outside the gene matches. CDR3 size: 12 residues. Here the CDR3 reads CSAREDRVRAFF. Written as DNA, the CDR3 is TGCAGTGCTAGGGAGGACAGGGTGCGAGCTTTCTTT.

The chain is built from TRBV3-1 and TRBJ2-1; 8 bases match TRBD1. The J call may not be correct, given that the DNA end is closer to TRBJ2-7. This CDR3 spans 16 amino acids. CDR1 is LGHDT, CDR2 YNNKEL, per germline (reference sequence). This chain's CDR3 is CASRPSRDRSYNEQYF. CDR3 nucleotides: TGTGCCAGCAGGCCAAGTAGGGACAGGAGTTACAATGAGCAGTACTTC.

The rearrangement uses TRBV5-1 and TRBJ1-2; 8 nucleotides align to TRBD1. Germline V CDR1 and CDR2: SGHRS, YFSETQ. The CDR3 loop spans 17 amino acids. V was pared by 4 bases and J by 0 bases, with 11 bases of the junction left unmatched. The CDR3 nucleotides are TGCGCCAGCAGCAAACGGACAGGGTCGGCACCTAACTATGGCTACACCTTC. This encodes CASSKRTGSAPNYGYTF.

As regards this clonotype: The junction departs from the called germline gene at one end, perhaps through a read error. The chain combines TRBV4-2 with TRBJ2-5; D gene unclear. The CDR3 sequence is 12 residues long. Germline CDR1 LGHNA, CDR2 YNFKEQ. CDR3 protein: CASSQDRENQYF. In DNA form, the CDR3 reads TGTGCCAGCAGCCAAGACCGAGAGAACCAGTACTTC.

The genes are TRBV20-1 and TRBJ1-1; TRBD1 matches 8 bases. The V gene end was trimmed by 3 bases and the J gene end by 2 bases; junction bases not matched to a gene: 11. Germline lookup yields CDR1 DFQATT and CDR2 SNEGSKA (reference sequence). The CDR3 is 16 amino acids. Here the CDR3 DNA reads TGCAGTGCTAGTGGACAGGGACTTCTTGCTAACACTGAAGCTTTCTTT. Translation gives CSASGQGLLANTEAFF.

V is TRBV20-1 and J is TRBJ2-7; a possible D gene is TRBD1 (6 bases). CDR3 length equals 16 residues. The germline V gene encodes CDR1 DFQATT and CDR2 SNEGSKA (reference sequence). V lost 1 base, J lost 6 bases, and 22 bases lay in between. The CDR3 bases are TGCAGTGCTAGAGTCCGGACAGCTCCCTTAGGGGGCGAGCAGTACTTC. As protein: CSARVRTAPLGGEQYF.

This clonotype turned up a few times. The V and J genes are TRBV29-1 and TRBJ1-1, with 7 bases identical to TRBD1. The CDR3 sequence is 12 residues long. The V gene's germline CDR1 is SQVTM and CDR2 ANQGSEA. V lost 8 bases, J lost 4 bases, and 7 bases stayed unmatched. CDR3 sequence: CSILGGGTEAFF. CDR3 nucleotide sequence: TGCAGCATTCTAGGGGGCGGCACTGAAGCTTTCTTT.

V is TRBV6-6 and J is TRBJ1-5; the match to TRBD1 covers 11 bases. Looked up from germline, CDR1 is MNHNY and CDR2 is SVGAGI (reference sequence). V lost 6 bases to trimming and J lost 1 base; unmatched junction nucleotides: 8. The CDR3 runs to 17 residues. The CDR3 bases are TGTGCCAGCAGCCAAGGGACAGGGGGTTGGAGCAATCAGCCCCAGCATTTT. Its protein is CASSQGTGGWSNQPQHF.

The chain carries TRBV6-2 or TRBV6-3 and TRBJ2-1; a possible D gene is TRBD1 (6 bases). There are 15 residues in the CDR3. V shed 4 bases and J shed 13 bases, with 23 bases lying between them. Germline CDR1 is MNHEY and CDR2 is SVGEGT. The CDR3 is CASSLPLWGQETQFF. DNA of the CDR3: TGTGCCAGCAGTTTACCCTTGTGGGGGCAAGAGACCCAGTTCTTC.

This clonotype appeared a few times. The rearrangement uses TRBV29-1 and TRBJ1-5, with D possibly matching TRBD1 (6 bases). In germline, CDR1 is SQVTM, CDR2 ANQGSEA. There are 13 residues in the CDR3. The V end lost 2 bases, the J end lost 6 bases, and 11 bases lay between the germline ends. DNA for the CDR3: TGCAGCGTTGAAAGGGGGGCCGGTCAGCCCCAGCATTTT. Translating it yields CSVERGAGQPQHF.

As concerns this clonotype: An end of the junction differs from the germline gene, which may be a read error. The V and J genes are TRBV7-2 and TRBJ2-5; D is perhaps TRBD2 (5 bases). This CDR3 is 12 amino acids long. Germline V lookup: CDR1 SGHTA, CDR2 FQGNSA. This CDR3 reads CASSPVGETRYF. CDR3 DNA: TGTGCCAGCAGCCCGGTTGGGGAGACCCGGTACTTC.

This clonotype was picked up a small number of times. The rearrangement joins TRBV12-3 or TRBV12-4 to TRBJ2-3; 9 bases line up with TRBD2. The CDR3 is 14 residues long. Trimming at V came to 7 bases and at J to 4 bases, leaving 6 bases not matched to a gene. CDR3 nucleotides: TGTGCCAGCACCCTAGCGGGGACCCCAGATACGCAGTATTTT. Amino acids: CASTLAGTPDTQYF.

The chain combines TRBV12-3 or TRBV12-4 with TRBJ2-1, with no clear D. The CDR3 sequence is 13 residues long. Trimming cost V 6 bases and J 5 bases, with 11 bases left between them. CDR3 region: CASSQPPHNEQFF. CDR3 in DNA: TGTGCCAGCAGCCAGCCGCCACACAATGAGCAGTTCTTC.

This clonotype was recorded a few times. This chain connects TRBV11-3 to TRBJ2-3; 14 nucleotides match TRBD2. V was pared by 2 bases and J by 5 bases, with 6 bases of the junction left unmatched. CDR1 is SGHNT and CDR2 is YENEEA in the germline V gene. CDR3 length: 17 amino acids. CDR3 nucleotide sequence: TGTGCCAGCAGCTTAAGTGGGACTAGCGGGAGTGGAGATACGCAGTATTTT. Protein sequence: CASSLSGTSGSGDTQYF.

This clonotype has a handful of counts. The chain joins TRBV20-1 to TRBJ2-3, with D maybe TRBD1 (6 bases). The CDR3 has 13 residues. In germline, CDR1 is DFQATT, CDR2 SNEGSKA (reference sequence). The V gene lost 6 bases and the J gene lost 1 base, with 11 bases spanning the gap. This chain's CDR3 is CSARGLRTDTQYF. For the CDR3, the DNA is TGCAGTGCCAGGGGCCTTCGCACAGATACGCAGTATTTT.

This clonotype appeared a few times. The chain couples TRBV12-3 or TRBV12-4 to TRBJ1-1; 11 nucleotides line up with TRBD1. With V trimmed by 7 bases and J by 11 bases, 12 bases remained unmatched. The CDR3 length is 14 residues. This CDR3 is CASTTEDRGREAFF. The CDR3 bases are TGTGCCAGCACCACTGAGGACAGGGGGCGAGAGGCTTTCTTT.

This clonotype was counted between two and nine times. The gene calls are TRBV27 and TRBJ2-3; 7 nucleotides match TRBD2. V shed 8 bases and J 3 bases; nucleotides not matched to a gene: 8. CDR3 length: 14 amino acids. CDR1 MNHEY and CDR2 SMNVEV come from the germline V gene (reference sequence). The CDR3 loop reads CASRLAGVTDTQYF. Written as DNA, the CDR3 is TGTGCCAGCCGGTTAGCGGGTGTGACAGATACGCAGTATTTT.

The V and J genes are TRBV7-2 and TRBJ2-1, with 8 bases fitting TRBD1. V trimming: 0 bases; J trimming: 4 bases; junction bases outside the gene matches: 8. The CDR3 covers 17 residues. Germline V CDR1 and CDR2: SGHTA, FQGNSA. The CDR3: CASSLAPGRGLYNEQFF. As DNA, the CDR3 is TGTGCCAGCAGCTTAGCGCCGGGCAGGGGGCTTTACAATGAGCAGTTCTTC.

A word on this clonotype: Relative to the germline gene, one junction end is altered; a read error may explain this. The rearrangement uses TRBV3-1 and TRBJ2-7; TRBD2 might be the D (6 bases). The germline CDR1 and CDR2 sequences are LGHDT and YNNKEL (reference sequence). The CDR3 is 16 residues long. The CDR3, as DNA: TGTGCCGGCAGCCAAGGGATTAGCGGAAGCTCCTACGAGCAGTACTTC. Its translation is CAGSQGISGSSYEQYF.